The source of this T cell receptor (beta chain) is a study of radiation and T cells in renal cell carcinoma. Study-wide results and caveats: Compared with controls, irradiated tumors showed greater TCR clonality.

Notes on this clone: Its specificity is not known.

The sample's treatment: treatment-naive control, cytoreductive nephrectomy. Profiled with immunoSEQ multiplex PCR; TCRdb holds only in-frame clones, not every one. The top ten clones hold 17% of a sample with 13,000 to 15,000 clones, about three fifths of them seen once. Germline values: CDR1 SGHDT, CDR2 YYEEEE. V gave up 9 bases and J gave up 10 bases, with 14 bases separating them. The CDR3 has 11 amino acids. The starting material was tumor tissue, obtained from a patient whose treatment was nephrectomy without radiotherapy. This rearrangement joins TRBV5-6 to TRBJ2-1; perhaps TRBD1 as D (6 bases). This TCR was recovered from a man aged 55 to 70 with renal cell carcinoma. The chain's CDR3 is CATHNTGEQFF. In DNA form, the CDR3 reads TGTGCCACCCACAATACAGGGGAGCAGTTCTTC.